This T cell receptor (beta chain) appears in the sequencing data of a study of T cell changes during pregnancy in multiple sclerosis. Germline CDR1 is LNHNV and CDR2 is YYDKDF (reference sequence). V was clipped by 2 bases and J by 3 bases; unmatched bases: 0. This CDR3 contains 14 residues. Profiled with immunoSEQ multiplex PCR; TCRdb holds only in-frame clones, not every one. The sample gives about 20,000 clones, approximately 86% of which show up once; less than 20% is in the top ten. The sequence derives from a female donor in good health, enrolled as a control in a pregnancy study. Specimen: CD8+ T cells from peripheral blood mononuclear cells, collected after pregnancy. The rearrangement links TRBV15 to TRBJ2-2; 7 positions match TRBD1. CDR3 DNA sequence: TGTGCCACCAGCAGACAGGGGGACACCGGGGAGCTGTTTTTT. Translated, it gives CATSRQGDTGELFF. Full variable domain (rest looked up from reference TRBV15 and TRBJ2-2): DAMVIQNPRYQVTQFGKPVTLSCSQTLNHNVMYWYQQKSSQAPKLLFHYYDKDFNNEADTPDNFQSRRPNTSFCFLDIRSPGLGDTAMYLCATSRQGDTGELFFGEGSRLTVL.